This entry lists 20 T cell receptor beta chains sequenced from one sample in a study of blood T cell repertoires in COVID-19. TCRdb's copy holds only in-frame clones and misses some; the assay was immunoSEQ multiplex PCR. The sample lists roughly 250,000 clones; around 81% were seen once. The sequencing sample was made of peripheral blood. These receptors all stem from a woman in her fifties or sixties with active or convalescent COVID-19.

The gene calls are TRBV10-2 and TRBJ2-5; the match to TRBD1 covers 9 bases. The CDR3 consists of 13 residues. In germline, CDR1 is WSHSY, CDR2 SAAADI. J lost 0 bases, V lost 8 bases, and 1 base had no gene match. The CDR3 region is CASGTGNQETQYF. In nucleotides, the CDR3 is TGCGCCAGCGGGACAGGGAACCAAGAGACCCAGTACTTC.

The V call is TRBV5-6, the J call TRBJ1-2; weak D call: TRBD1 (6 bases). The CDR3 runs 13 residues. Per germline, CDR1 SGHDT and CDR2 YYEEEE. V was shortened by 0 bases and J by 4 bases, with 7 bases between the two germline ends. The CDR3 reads CASSLDRAYGYTF. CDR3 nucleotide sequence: TGTGCCAGCAGCTTGGACAGGGCCTATGGCTACACCTTC.

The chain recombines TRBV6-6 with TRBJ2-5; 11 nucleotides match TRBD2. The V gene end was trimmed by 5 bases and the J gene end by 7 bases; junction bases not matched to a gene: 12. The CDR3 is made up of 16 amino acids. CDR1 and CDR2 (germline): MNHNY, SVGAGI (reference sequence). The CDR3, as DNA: TGTGCCAGCAGTCTAACTAGCGGGGGTGTAGGGGGGACCCAGTACTTC. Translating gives CASSLTSGGVGGTQYF.

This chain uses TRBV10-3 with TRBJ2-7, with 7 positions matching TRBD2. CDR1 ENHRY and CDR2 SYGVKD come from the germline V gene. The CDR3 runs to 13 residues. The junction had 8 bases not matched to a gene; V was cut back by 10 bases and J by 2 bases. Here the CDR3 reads CATSSGAAYEQYF. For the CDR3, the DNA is TGTGCCACATCGAGCGGGGCCGCCTACGAGCAGTACTTC.

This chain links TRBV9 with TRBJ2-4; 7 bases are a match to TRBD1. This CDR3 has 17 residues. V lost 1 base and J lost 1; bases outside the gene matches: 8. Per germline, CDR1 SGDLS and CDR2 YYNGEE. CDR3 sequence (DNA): TGTGCCAGCAGCGTAAGTGGCTCACAGGGGGCCAAAAACATTCAGTACTTC. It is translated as CASSVSGSQGAKNIQYF.

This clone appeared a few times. The DNA of the CDR3 is TGTGCTAGTTTTCAGGGGCCTAGCACAGATACGCAGTATTTT. Translation: CASFQGPSTDTQYF. V is TRBV12-5 and J is TRBJ2-3; D perhaps matches TRBD1 (6 bases). Between the trimmed V and J ends, which lost 8 bases and 0 bases, there was a span of 12 bases. CDR3 length: 14 residues. Germline lookup yields CDR1 LGHNT and CDR2 FRNRAP.

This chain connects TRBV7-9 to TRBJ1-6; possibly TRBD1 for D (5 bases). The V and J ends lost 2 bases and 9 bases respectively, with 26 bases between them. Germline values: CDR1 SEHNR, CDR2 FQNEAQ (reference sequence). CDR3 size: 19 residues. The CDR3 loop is CASSLLRQGVTLRTSPLHF. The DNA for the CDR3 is TGTGCCAGCAGCTTACTTAGGCAGGGCGTTACGTTAAGAACTTCACCCCTCCACTTT.

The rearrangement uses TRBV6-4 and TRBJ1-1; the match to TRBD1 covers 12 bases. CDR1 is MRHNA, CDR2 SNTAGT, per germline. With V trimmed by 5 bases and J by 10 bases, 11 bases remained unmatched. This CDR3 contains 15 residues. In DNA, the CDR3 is TGTGCCAGCAGTCCCGGGACAGGGGGCGACGTGCGAGCTTTCTTT. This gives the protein CASSPGTGGDVRAFF.

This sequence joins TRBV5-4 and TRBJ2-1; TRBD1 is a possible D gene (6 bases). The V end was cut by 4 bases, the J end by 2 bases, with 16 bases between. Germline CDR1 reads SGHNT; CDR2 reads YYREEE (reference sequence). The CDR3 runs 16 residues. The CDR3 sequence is CASSTRTVGPYNEQFF. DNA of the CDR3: TGTGCCAGCAGCACCCGGACAGTGGGGCCCTACAATGAGCAGTTCTTC.

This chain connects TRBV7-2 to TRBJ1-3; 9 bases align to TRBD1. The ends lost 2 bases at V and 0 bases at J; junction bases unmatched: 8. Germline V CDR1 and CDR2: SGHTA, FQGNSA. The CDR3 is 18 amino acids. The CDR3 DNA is TGTGCCAGCAGCTTAAGGGGGACAGGGCCGATCTCTGGAAACACCATATATTTT. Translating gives CASSLRGTGPISGNTIYF.

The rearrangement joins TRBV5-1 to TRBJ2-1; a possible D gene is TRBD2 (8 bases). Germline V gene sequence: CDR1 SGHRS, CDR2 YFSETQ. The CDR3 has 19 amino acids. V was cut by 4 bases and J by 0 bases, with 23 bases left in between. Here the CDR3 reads CASSRQGPGRGASYNEQFF. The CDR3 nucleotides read TGCGCCAGCAGCCGACAGGGACCAGGGCGGGGGGCCTCCTACAATGAGCAGTTCTTC.

The CDR3 here is CAVEDRGSSGNTIYF. CDR3 DNA sequence: TGTGCCGTTGAGGACAGGGGGAGCTCTGGAAACACCATATATTTT. The chain employs TRBV10-3 and TRBJ1-3; 10 nucleotides align to TRBD1. V was clipped by 11 bases and J by 0 bases; unmatched bases: 7. This CDR3 comprises 15 residues. CDR1 is ENHRY and CDR2 is SYGVKD in the germline V gene.

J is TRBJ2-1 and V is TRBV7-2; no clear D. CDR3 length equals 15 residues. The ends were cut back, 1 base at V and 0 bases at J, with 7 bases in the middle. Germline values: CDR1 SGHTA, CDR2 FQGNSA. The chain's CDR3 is CASSLDSSSYNEQFF. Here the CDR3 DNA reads TGTGCCAGCAGCTTAGACAGTAGCTCCTACAATGAGCAGTTCTTC.

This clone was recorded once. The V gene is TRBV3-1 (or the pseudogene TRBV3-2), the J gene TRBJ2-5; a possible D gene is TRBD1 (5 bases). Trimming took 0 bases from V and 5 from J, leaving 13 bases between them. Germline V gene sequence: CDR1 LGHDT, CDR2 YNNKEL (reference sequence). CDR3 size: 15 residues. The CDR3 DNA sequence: TGTGCCAGCAGCCAAGATCCAGGGTCTGGGGAGACCCAGTACTTC. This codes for CASSQDPGSGETQYF.

CDR3 in DNA: TGTGCCAGCAGTGAAGCGTCCTCCTTCCCCCGCAATGAGCAGTTCTTC. Translating gives CASSEASSFPRNEQFF. The rearrangement joins TRBV2 to TRBJ2-1; no clear D gene. This CDR3 has 16 amino acids. With 0 bases removed from V and 6 bases from J, the gap between germline ends came to 15 bases. Germline CDR1 and CDR2: SNHLY and FYNNEI.

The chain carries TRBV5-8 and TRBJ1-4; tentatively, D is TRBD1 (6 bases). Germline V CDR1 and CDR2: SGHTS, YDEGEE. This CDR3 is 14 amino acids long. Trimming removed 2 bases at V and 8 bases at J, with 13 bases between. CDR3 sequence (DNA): TGTGCCAGCAGCTTCGGGCAGGGGTGGGAAAAACTGTTTTTT. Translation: CASSFGQGWEKLFF.

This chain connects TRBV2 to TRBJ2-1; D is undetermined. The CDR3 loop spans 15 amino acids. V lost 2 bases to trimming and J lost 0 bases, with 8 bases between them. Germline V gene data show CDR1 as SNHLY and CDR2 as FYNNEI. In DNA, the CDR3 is TGTGCCAGCAGTGAATTCCGTAGCTCCTACAATGAGCAGTTCTTC. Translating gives CASSEFRSSYNEQFF.

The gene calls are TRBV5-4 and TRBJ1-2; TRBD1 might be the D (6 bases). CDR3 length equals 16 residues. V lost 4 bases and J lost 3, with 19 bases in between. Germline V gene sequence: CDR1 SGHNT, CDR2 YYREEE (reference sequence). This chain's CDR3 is CASSDLDRSPYYGYTF. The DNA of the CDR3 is TGTGCCAGCAGCGACCTAGACAGGTCCCCCTACTATGGCTACACCTTC.

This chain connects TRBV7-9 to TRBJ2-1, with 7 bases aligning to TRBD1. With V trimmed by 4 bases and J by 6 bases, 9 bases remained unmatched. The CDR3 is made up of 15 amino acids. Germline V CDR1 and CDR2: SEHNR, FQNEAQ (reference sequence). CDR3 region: CASSWRQGVSNEQFF. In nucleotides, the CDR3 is TGTGCCAGCAGCTGGAGACAGGGTGTGTCCAATGAGCAGTTCTTC.

CDR3 bases: TGTGCCAGTAGTATACAAGGTTCGGGAGGCACTGAAGCTTTCTTT. It is translated as CASSIQGSGGTEAFF. The chain is built from TRBV19 and TRBJ1-1; D is unresolved. The CDR3 loop spans 15 amino acids. The V end was cut by 2 bases, the J end by 4 bases, with 14 bases between. The V gene's germline CDR1 is LNHDA and CDR2 SQIVND (reference sequence).